The table lists the clone carrying this T cell receptor beta chain with a few counts. Its antigen is unidentified. Unique molecular identifiers tagged individual cDNA molecules. One entry per CDR3 protein, called by TCRdb with MiXCR from the 5' RACE reads. The table includes 60,000 to 75,000 distinct CDR3 sequences, about 10% detected once. This entry belongs to a study of early T cells in non-severe SARS-CoV-2 infection. Study background: Sequencing of unsorted whole blood was done on bulk RNA, leaving chains unpaired.

Study-level findings and limits: Matching with VDJdb favored anti-spike CD8 responses (missing private and CD4 specificities).

Germline trimming cut 0 bases from V and 4 bases from J; bases unmatched to any gene: 5. This CDR3 contains 15 residues. Germline V gene lookup returns CDR1 DFQATT and CDR2 SNEGSKA (reference sequence). The sample was whole blood, taken at baseline. This TCR derives from an adult who was a healthcare worker with PCR-confirmed SARS-CoV-2 infection or an uninfected control (not recorded which). The chain links TRBV20-1 to TRBJ2-3, with 9 bases lining up with TRBD2. CDR3 coding DNA: TGCAGTGCTAGAGAGCTTAGCGGGAGTTCAGATACGCAGTATTTT. This sequence encodes CSARELSGSSDTQYF.